The clone carrying this T cell receptor beta chain has ten or more counts. Its antigen remains unknown. TCRdb ran MiXCR on the RACE reads and lists one entry per CDR3 protein. Counted here are roughly 86,000 distinct CDR3 sequences, roughly 10% occurring once; the ten biggest clones make up roughly 2.4%. This sample was taken from a study of human T cells and chemical hapten exposure. Overall study: Sensitization applied 2% DPC to about 2 cm by about 2 cm of upper inner arm skin. Points from the study as a whole: No alteration of TCRs above 1 in 1000 frequency was seen with DPC sensitization.

Germline V gene sequence: CDR1 SGHTA, CDR2 FQGNSA. V was trimmed by 3 bases and J by 3 bases, leaving 9 bases between them. This CDR3 has 13 amino acids. Time point of the sample: patch test 1, 2 weeks after DPC sensitization. Regarding treatment: therapeutic diphenylcyclopropenone sensitization with weekly scalp DPC. The sample in question was whole blood, obtained in connection with sensitization to the hapten diphenylcyclopropenone (DPC). This receptor was identified in a man aged 40-49 years with alopecia areata. Some clones in this sample may be carry-over from other donors' samples. The chain uses TRBV7-2 and TRBJ2-7; maybe TRBD2 (5 bases). The CDR3 region is CASSFTGNYEQYV. CDR3 DNA: TGTGCCAGCAGCTTTACGGGAAACTACGAGCAGTACGTC.